Here is one TCR beta chain with its context. This clonotype was seen only a few times. What antigen it recognizes has not been identified. Base qualities are not recorded, but no much larger clone differs from it by a single base. These data belong to a study of identical twins (dated by TCRdb to about 2016). As for the study more broadly: TCR alpha and beta repertoires from monozygotic twins, unrelated adults of various ages and cord blood were deep-sequenced to test whether fetal clonotypes persist. Replicate twin experiments were performed at different times using different library preparation protocols to rule out contamination.

Every donor in the study was a healthy Caucasian. Three unrelated non-twin adults were also sequenced: a male aged 18 to 30, a male aged 50 to 60 and a female aged 50 to 60. Miltenyi CD45RO+ enrichment and human naive T-cell isolation kits were used to isolate memory (CD45RO+) and naive T cells from PBMC. Summary of the overall study and its limitations: Invariant T cells such as MAIT and iNKT could partly confound zero-insertion analyses, although diverse VJ usage argued against such confounding for most clonotypes. Because the same donors could not be followed over many years, the conclusions depended on cross-sectional statistical analysis. Compared with coincidental sharing between unrelated individuals, out-of-frame TCR alpha sequences shared between twins showed an excess of sequences with low generation probability. Out-of-frame TCR alpha sharing in monozygotic twins was systematically underestimated by recombination models, whereas sharing between unrelated individuals was in agreement with the recombination models. The excess sharing between twins in beta out-of-frame sequences was weaker because fewer shared sequences reduced the signal-to-noise ratio. Abundant cord blood beta clonotypes had fewer insertions, young adult naive repertoires showed a similar but weaker trend, and memory repertoires showed no such trend.

The library was generated by 5' RACE. These reads were obtained on an Illumina HiSeq 2000. A universal primer binding site was introduced by template switching, and a unique molecular identifier was present in the final cDNA, enabling accurate counting of TCR cDNA molecules. First-strand cDNA for TCR alpha and beta chains was synthesized from specific primers in the conserved constant-segment region. To control for contamination, every cDNA library was double barcoded, receiving both a SMART-Mk sample barcode and Illumina barcodes. Two successive PCR steps introduced TruSeq adapter sequences along with Illumina sample barcodes. TCR alpha and beta cDNA libraries were sequenced on the Illumina HiSeq platform with custom primers. The study's processing was this. Raw reads were processed with MiGEC to extract unique molecular identifiers, and MiXCR was used to determine CDR3 positions. For each individual, recombination models were inferred using an EM algorithm with the repgenHMM and IGoR tools. The analysis of shared clonotypes was done with the tcR package in R, with sharing normalized by the product of cloneset sizes. To study raw recombination without the effects of thymic and clonal selection, out-of-frame nonproductive sequences were analyzed. TCRdb reanalyzed the raw reads on its own, using fastp at Q25 for trimming and MiXCR for clone calling, and kept in-frame beta chains. A single entry per CDR3 protein holds the most common genes and DNA from its merged rows. The V and J calls were determined by TCRdb, not by the authors. The sample records under 400,000 distinct CDR3 sequences, about 10% of which are singletons. Under 9.5% of the sample is in the top ten clones.

The sequenced sample consisted of naive T cells sorted from blood. Interpreted using the paper, the cell subset or site label stands for: cells isolated with a human naive T-cell isolation kit. The sequence was obtained from a woman in her forties or fifties in good health.

The sequence in DNA is TGTGCCAGCTCCGGGAAAACCTACGAGCAGTACTTC. Translated, this is CASSGKTYEQYF. The chain joins TRBV12-3 or TRBV12-4 to TRBJ2-7, and possibly TRBD2, on 5 matching bases. The CDR3 holds 12 amino acids from the cysteine to the phenylalanine. Only CDR3 DNA is held: 36 bases, read in frame from base 1. The junction carries 10 bases between V and J, which are trimmed by 8 bases and 2 bases respectively.